Listed below are T cell receptor beta chains from one sample, sequenced in a study of chemoradiotherapy in HPV16-positive cancers. Assay: immunoSEQ multiplex PCR; the TCRdb copy retains only in-frame clones and omits some. The top ten clones hold roughly 15% of a sample with roughly 4,100 clones, roughly 80% of them seen once. This material was acquired from a patient who underwent chemoradiotherapy. These receptors all come from a human donor with HPV-associated anogenital cancer. CDR3s include the opening cysteine and the closing phenylalanine or tryptophan. A D gene is named only where the DNA matches it firmly. For some rows the clone size is stated as once, few or many, or as a class when expanded; others skip it.

J gene: TRBJ2-1
CDR3 length: 11
D gene: TRBD1
clone size: NA
V gene: TRBV10-3
CDR3 protein: CAIRGQSEQFF
CDR3 DNA: TGTGCCATCAGGGGACAGTCTGAGCAGTTCTTC

J gene: TRBJ2-1
CDR3 length: 15
D gene: NA
clone size: few
V gene: TRBV15
CDR3 protein: CATSRGTRGGNEQFF
CDR3 DNA: TGTGCCACCAGCAGAGGGACTAGGGGGGGGAATGAGCAGTTCTTC

J gene: TRBJ2-3
CDR3 length: 17
D gene: TRBD2
clone size: NA
V gene: TRBV5-3
CDR3 protein: CARSSSSGGRSRDTQYF
CDR3 DNA: TGTGCCAGAAGCTCCTCTAGCGGGGGGCGGTCGAGAGATACGCAGTATTTT

J gene: TRBJ1-1
CDR3 length: 18
D gene: NA
clone size: NA
V gene: TRBV30
CDR3 protein: CAWSDPLYGGKWNTEAFF
CDR3 DNA: TGTGCCTGGAGTGATCCTCTTTACGGGGGCAAGTGGAACACTGAAGCTTTCTTT

J gene: TRBJ1-4
CDR3 length: 16
D gene: NA
clone size: NA
V gene: TRBV6-9
CDR3 protein: CAPWLRIRATNEKLFF
CDR3 DNA: TGTGCCCCCTGGCTCCGAATCAGGGCAACTAATGAAAAACTGTTTTTT

J gene: TRBJ2-4
CDR3 length: 15
D gene: NA
clone size: NA
V gene: TRBV6-6
CDR3 protein: CASSKGDLAKNIQYF
CDR3 DNA: TGTGCCAGCTCCAAGGGGGATTTAGCCAAAAACATTCAGTACTTC

J gene: TRBJ2-3
CDR3 length: 15
D gene: NA
clone size: NA
V gene: TRBV19
CDR3 protein: CASSISQGFTDTQYF
CDR3 DNA: TGTGCCAGTAGTATTTCCCAGGGTTTCACAGATACGCAGTATTTT

J gene: TRBJ2-5
CDR3 length: 11
D gene: NA
clone size: NA
V gene: TRBV11-1
CDR3 protein: CASSLGRTQYF
CDR3 DNA: TGTGCCAGCAGCTTAGGTAGAACCCAGTACTTC

J gene: TRBJ1-2
CDR3 length: 15
D gene: TRBD1
clone size: NA
V gene: TRBV7-2
CDR3 protein: CASSFEGQGARGYTF
CDR3 DNA: TGTGCCAGCAGCTTTGAGGGACAGGGGGCTCGGGGCTACACCTTC

J gene: TRBJ1-1
CDR3 length: 14
D gene: NA
clone size: NA
V gene: TRBV7-3
CDR3 protein: CASSFQGEGTEAFF
CDR3 DNA: TGTGCCAGCAGCTTCCAGGGAGAGGGCACTGAAGCTTTCTTT

J gene: TRBJ2-3
CDR3 length: 12
D gene: NA
clone size: NA
V gene: TRBV7-2
CDR3 protein: CASSLNVDTQYF
CDR3 DNA: TGTGCCAGCAGCTTAAACGTAGATACGCAGTATTTT